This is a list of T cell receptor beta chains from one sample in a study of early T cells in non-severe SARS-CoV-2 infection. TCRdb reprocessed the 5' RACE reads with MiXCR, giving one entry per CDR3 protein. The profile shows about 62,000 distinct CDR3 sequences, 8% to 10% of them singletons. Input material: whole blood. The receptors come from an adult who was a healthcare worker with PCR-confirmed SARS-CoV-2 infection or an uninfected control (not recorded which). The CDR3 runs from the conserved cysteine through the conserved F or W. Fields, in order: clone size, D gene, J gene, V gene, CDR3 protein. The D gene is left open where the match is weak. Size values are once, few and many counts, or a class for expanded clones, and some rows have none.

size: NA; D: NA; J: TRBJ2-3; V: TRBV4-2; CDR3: CASSQDLTNGDTQYF
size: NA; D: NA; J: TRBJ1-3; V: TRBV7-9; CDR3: CASSPRTASSSGNTIYF
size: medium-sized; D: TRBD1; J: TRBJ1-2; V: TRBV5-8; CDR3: CASSLDRGAGGYTF
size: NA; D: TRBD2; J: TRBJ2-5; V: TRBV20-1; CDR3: CSARFSGGAETQYF
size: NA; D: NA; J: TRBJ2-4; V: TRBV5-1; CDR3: CASSLDGTIQYF
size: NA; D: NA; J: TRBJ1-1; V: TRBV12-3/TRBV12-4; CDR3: CASSVGALNTEAFF
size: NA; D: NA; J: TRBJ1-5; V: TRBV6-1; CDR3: CASSGQINQPQHF
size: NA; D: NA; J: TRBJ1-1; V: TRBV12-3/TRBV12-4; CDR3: CASSFGVGAEAFF
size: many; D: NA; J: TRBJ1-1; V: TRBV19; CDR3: CASSIGGVNTEAFF
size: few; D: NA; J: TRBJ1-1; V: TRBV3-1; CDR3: CASSQVQGNTEAFF
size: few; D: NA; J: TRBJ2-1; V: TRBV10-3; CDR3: CAISRASAEEQFF
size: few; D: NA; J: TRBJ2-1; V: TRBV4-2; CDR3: CASSQEGDFRDNEQFF
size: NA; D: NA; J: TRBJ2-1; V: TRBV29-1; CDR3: CSVEGDGQNYNEQFF
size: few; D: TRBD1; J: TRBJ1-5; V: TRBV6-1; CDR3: CATEGQGHSHSNQPQHF
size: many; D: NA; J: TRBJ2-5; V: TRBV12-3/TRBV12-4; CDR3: CASSATSLIVGETQYF
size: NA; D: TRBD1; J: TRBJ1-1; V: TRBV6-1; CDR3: CASTKGQANTEAFF
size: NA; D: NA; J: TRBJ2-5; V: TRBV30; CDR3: CAWSALAGTQETQYF
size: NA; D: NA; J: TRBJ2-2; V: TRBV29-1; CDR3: CSVEKGLPGELFF
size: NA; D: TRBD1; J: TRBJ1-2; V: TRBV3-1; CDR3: CASSRTGTGEGYGYTF
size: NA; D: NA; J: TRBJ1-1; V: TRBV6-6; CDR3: CASRWEGEFTEAFF
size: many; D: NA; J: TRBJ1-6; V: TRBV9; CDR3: CASSEAGNSPLHF
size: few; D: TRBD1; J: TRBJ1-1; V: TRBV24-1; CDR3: CATSDRDRTEAFF
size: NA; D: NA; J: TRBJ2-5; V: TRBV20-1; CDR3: CSTERPNQETQYF
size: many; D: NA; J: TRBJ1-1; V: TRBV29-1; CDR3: CSVEDVRAFGFSTEAFF
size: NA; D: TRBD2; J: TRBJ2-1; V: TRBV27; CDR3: CASSLRPGGGAMNEQFF
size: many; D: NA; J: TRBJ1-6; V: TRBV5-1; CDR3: CASSLGQEHSPLHF
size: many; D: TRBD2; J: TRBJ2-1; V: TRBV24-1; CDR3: CATSEGLAGGRGYF
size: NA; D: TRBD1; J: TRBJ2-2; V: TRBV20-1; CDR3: CSARTGANTGELFF
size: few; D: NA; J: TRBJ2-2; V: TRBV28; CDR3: CASSLRGPYTGELFF
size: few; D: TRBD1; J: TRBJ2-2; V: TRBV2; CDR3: CASSPRTGDTGELFF
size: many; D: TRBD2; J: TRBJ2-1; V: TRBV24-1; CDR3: CATSDLSGGAYNEQFF
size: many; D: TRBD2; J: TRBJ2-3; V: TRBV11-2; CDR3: CASRFSSGGTDTQYF
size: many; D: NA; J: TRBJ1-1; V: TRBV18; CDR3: CASSPPKGGMDTEAFF
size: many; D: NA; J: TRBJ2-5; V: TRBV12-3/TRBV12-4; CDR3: CASSTRAQETQYF
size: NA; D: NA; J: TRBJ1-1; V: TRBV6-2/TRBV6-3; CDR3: CASSWGYTEAFF
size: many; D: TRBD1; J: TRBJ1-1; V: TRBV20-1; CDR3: CSAWDRGNTEAFF
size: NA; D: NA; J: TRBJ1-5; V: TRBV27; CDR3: CASSLSDGHQPQHF
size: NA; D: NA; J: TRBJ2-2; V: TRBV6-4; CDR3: CASSYTGLTGELFF
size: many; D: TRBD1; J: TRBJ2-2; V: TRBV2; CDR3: CASSKNEDRIDGELFF
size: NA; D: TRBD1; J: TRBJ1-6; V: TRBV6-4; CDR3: CASSRGTVGYNSPLHF
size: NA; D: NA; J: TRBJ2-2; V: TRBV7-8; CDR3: CASSRRAGANTGELFF
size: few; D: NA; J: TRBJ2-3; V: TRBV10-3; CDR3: CAISGEEGDTQYF
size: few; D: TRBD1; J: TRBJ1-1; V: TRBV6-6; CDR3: CASSLGQGEAFF
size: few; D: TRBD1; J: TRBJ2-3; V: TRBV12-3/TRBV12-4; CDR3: CASTPGQGYTQYF
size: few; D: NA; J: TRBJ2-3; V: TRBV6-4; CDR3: CASSDSGGDDTQYF
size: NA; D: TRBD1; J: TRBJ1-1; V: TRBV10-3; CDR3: CAISESGTGYEAFF
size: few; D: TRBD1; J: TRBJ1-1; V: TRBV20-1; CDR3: CSASSSGQVPYEAFF
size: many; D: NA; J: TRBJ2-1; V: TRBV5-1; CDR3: CASSSGQERLALNEQFF
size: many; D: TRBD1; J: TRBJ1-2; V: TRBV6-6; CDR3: CASSYSWDRDGGYTF
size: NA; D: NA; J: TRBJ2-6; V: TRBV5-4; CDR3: CASSLGRKSSGANVLTF
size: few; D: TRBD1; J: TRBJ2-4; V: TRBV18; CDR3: CASSLTGYGAKNIQYF
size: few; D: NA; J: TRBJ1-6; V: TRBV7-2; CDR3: CASSLFQDVNNSPLHF
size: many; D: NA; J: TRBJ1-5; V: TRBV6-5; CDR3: CASSLHAESNQPQHF
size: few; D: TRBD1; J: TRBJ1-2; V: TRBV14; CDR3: CASSQDLGTGVESNYGYTF
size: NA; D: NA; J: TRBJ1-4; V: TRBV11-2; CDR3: CASSLEYIFRDRYEKLFF
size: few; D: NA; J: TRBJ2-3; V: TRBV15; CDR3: CATSRDLTTQYF
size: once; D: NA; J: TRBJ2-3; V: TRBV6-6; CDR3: CASRESTDTQYF